The rows below give T cell receptor beta chains drawn from one sample of a study of somatic mutations in cytotoxic T cells in rheumatoid arthritis. Here immunoSEQ multiplex PCR was the method, and the copy in TCRdb shows in-frame clones only, minus some. The top ten hold 30% to 40% of the sample, which has some 10,000 clones, around three quarters seen once. Sequencing input: CD8+ T cells sorted from blood. These receptors were taken from a man aged 60 to 69 in good health. Both conserved end residues are part of each CDR3. The D gene is left open where the match is weak. Expanded clones are given a class, and other clones once, few, many or no size at all.

TRBV7-9	-	TRBD1	TRBJ1-1	TGTGCCAGCAGCCCCAATCCAGGGGGCCTCACTGAAGCTTTCTTT	CASSPNPGGLTEAFF
TRBV10-3	-	TRBD1	TRBJ1-5	TGTGCCATCTCCAACCCTGGACAGGAGAGCAATCAGCCCCAGCATTTT	CAISNPGQESNQPQHF
TRBV28	-	-	TRBJ2-7	TGTGCCAGCAGCGGTTACCAGGGGATTAGTTACGAGCAGTACTTC	CASSGYQGISYEQYF
TRBV5-1	-	-	TRBJ2-2	TGCGCCAGCACCGACAGGAACACCGGGGAGCTGTTTTTT	CASTDRNTGELFF
TRBV28	-	TRBD2	TRBJ2-1	TGTGCCAGCAGTTTTCGACTAGCGGGAGACAATGAGCAGTTCTTC	CASSFRLAGDNEQFF
TRBV7-6	few	-	TRBJ1-1	TGTGCCAGCAGCTTAGGTCAGAACACTGAAGCTTTCTTT	CASSLGQNTEAFF
TRBV9	-	-	TRBJ2-3	TGTGCCAGCAGCGTGCTAGGCACCTACGGGAGCACAGATACGCAGTATTTT	CASSVLGTYGSTDTQYF
TRBV30	-	-	TRBJ1-3	TGTGCCTGGAGTGTAGAAGGTCCGGGGCCCTTACGTGGAAACACCATATATTTT	CAWSVEGPGPLRGNTIYF
TRBV5-6	-	-	TRBJ2-1	TGTGCCAGCAGCTTTGGGGGAAGGGGGAATGAGCAGTTCTTC	CASSFGGRGNEQFF
TRBV4-3	-	-	TRBJ2-2	TGCGCCAGCAGCCAAGAACCCGGGGAGCTGTTTTTT	CASSQEPGELFF
TRBV14	-	-	TRBJ1-4	TGTGCCAGCAGCCAACAGACCACAACTAATGAAAAACTGTTTTTT	CASSQQTTTNEKLFF
TRBV5-5	few	TRBD1	TRBJ1-2	TGTGCCAGCAGCCTCCGGGACAGGGGAGACCCGGACTATGGCTACACCTTC	CASSLRDRGDPDYGYTF
TRBV27	-	TRBD2	TRBJ2-2	TGTGCCAGCAGTCCTGGACTAGCGGCCAACACCGGGGAGCTGTTTTTT	CASSPGLAANTGELFF
TRBV5-4	few	-	TRBJ1-2	TGTGCCAGCAGCCCCGGACGAGATGGCTACACCTTC	CASSPGRDGYTF
TRBV6-1	once	-	TRBJ1-5	TGTGCCAGCATTGCGGACGAATATAGCAATCAGCCCCAGCATTTT	CASIADEYSNQPQHF
TRBV7-9	few	-	TRBJ1-2	TGTGCCAGCAGCTTCGGACACTTAGGCCTCTATGGCTACACCTTC	CASSFGHLGLYGYTF
TRBV7-6	-	TRBD2	TRBJ2-5	TGTGCCAGCAGCCCCGGGGGGTTGGAGACCCAGTACTTC	CASSPGGLETQYF
TRBV27	-	-	TRBJ2-4	TGTGCCAGCAGTCCCTCGGGGGACCCGAGAGCCAAAAACATTCAGTACTTC	CASSPSGDPRAKNIQYF
TRBV28	-	-	TRBJ1-5	TGTGCCAGCAGTTTTACCGGACAGAGCAATCAGCCCCAGCATTTT	CASSFTGQSNQPQHF
TRBV19	-	-	TRBJ1-2	TGTGCCAGTAGTGTCGGGACGGGTGTTGGCTACACCTTC	CASSVGTGVGYTF
TRBV14	-	-	TRBJ1-1	TGTGCCAGCAGCCCGGGGTGGAACACTGAAGCTTTCTTT	CASSPGWNTEAFF
TRBV7-9	few	-	TRBJ2-7	TGTGCCAGCAGCTTAGGACCGTACAGGGACTACGAGCAGTACTTC	CASSLGPYRDYEQYF
TRBV25-1	-	TRBD1	TRBJ1-2	TGTGCCAGCAGTGATGGGACAGGAAGGCTCTATGGCTACACCTTC	CASSDGTGRLYGYTF
TRBV2	-	TRBD2	TRBJ2-3	TGTGCCAGCAGTGAACCCCAGACTAGCGCTCCCACAGATACGCAGTATTTT	CASSEPQTSAPTDTQYF
TRBV7-9	-	TRBD2	TRBJ2-1	TGTGCCAGCAGCCCCCGAAGCGGGAGTACTTACAATGAGCAGTTCTTC	CASSPRSGSTYNEQFF
TRBV7-8	-	-	TRBJ2-7	TGTGCCAGCAGCTTAAATCGACCGGGACACATCTCCTACGAGCAGTACTTC	CASSLNRPGHISYEQYF
TRBV9	-	TRBD1	TRBJ2-7	TGTGCCAGCAGCGTAGGGACAGGGACTTGGGAAGAGCAGTACTTC	CASSVGTGTWEEQYF
TRBV28	few	TRBD1	TRBJ1-1	TGTGCCAGCAGCTCACCTTACGCGACAGGGGGTTCGGGCACTGAAGCTTTCTTT	CASSSPYATGGSGTEAFF
TRBV4-3	few	-	TRBJ1-1	TGCGCCAGCAGCCAAGATACCGGGATGAGGGTGTCTTTCTTT	CASSQDTGMRVSFF
TRBV4-2	-	-	TRBJ2-7	TGTGCCAGCAGCCCAGCCGGGACCGGGGCGTACGAGCAGTACTTC	CASSPAGTGAYEQYF
TRBV6-1	-	-	TRBJ1-2	TGTGCCAGCAGTGAAGCAGGCAACTATGGCTACACCTTC	CASSEAGNYGYTF
TRBV27	-	-	TRBJ2-7	TGTGCCAGCAGTTTATCCGATCAGAGCTCCTACGAGCAGTACTTC	CASSLSDQSSYEQYF
TRBV7-9	-	-	TRBJ2-5	TGTGCCAGCAGCTTAACAGGGATGCGAGAGACCCAGTACTTC	CASSLTGMRETQYF
TRBV29-1	-	-	TRBJ1-3	TGCAGCGTTGAAGATCTTGAAAGCTCTGGAAACACCATATATTTT	CSVEDLESSGNTIYF
TRBV15	few	-	TRBJ2-2	TGTGCCACCAGCTCAGGGGCGAACACCGGGGAGCTGTTTTTT	CATSSGANTGELFF
TRBV19	few	-	TRBJ2-2	TGTGCCAGTAGTATATCCGGGGTGAACACCGGGGAGCTGTTTTTT	CASSISGVNTGELFF
TRBV6-5	-	-	TRBJ2-3	TGTGCCAGCAGTTATCGGATCCTTGGCACAGATACGCAGTATTTT	CASSYRILGTDTQYF
TRBV6-5	-	-	TRBJ1-2	TGTGCCAGCAGTTACGGGGCAGGGGCCTATGGCTACACCTTC	CASSYGAGAYGYTF
TRBV7-9	few	TRBD1	TRBJ1-6	TGTGCCAGCAGCTTAGGCCCCCAGGGGGCGCCTCCTTCACCCCTCCACTTT	CASSLGPQGAPPSPLHF
TRBV12-5	-	-	TRBJ2-3	TGTGCTAGTGGTTTAGCGGGGGACAGGTACACAGATACGCAGTATTTT	CASGLAGDRYTDTQYF
TRBV28	-	TRBD2	TRBJ2-3	TGTGCCAGCAGTCGGCTAGCGGGAGCGACAGATACGCAGTATTTT	CASSRLAGATDTQYF
TRBV6-5	-	-	TRBJ1-1	TGTGCCAGCAGTTACTCGCTTCCGACAGGGAACACTGAAGCTTTCTTT	CASSYSLPTGNTEAFF
TRBV7-8	-	TRBD2	TRBJ2-3	TGTGCCAGCAGCTACTCCGGGACTAGCGGGGGGTGGACAGATACGCAGTATTTT	CASSYSGTSGGWTDTQYF
TRBV6-6	-	-	TRBJ1-2	TGTGCCAGCAGTTACAGGGAGGGCTACACCTTC	CASSYREGYTF
TRBV6-5	few	-	TRBJ2-3	TGTGCCAGCAGTTTAACTCCCTCGCGGGGCTATACGCAGTATTTT	CASSLTPSRGYTQYF
TRBV28	-	-	TRBJ2-2	TGTGCCAGCAGTTGGACGGAAGGGGCCGGGGAGCTGTTTTTT	CASSWTEGAGELFF
TRBV19	-	TRBD2	TRBJ2-7	TGTGCCAGTAGTCCGAGGACTAGCGGGATCTACGAGCAGTACTTC	CASSPRTSGIYEQYF
TRBV19	-	-	TRBJ2-7	TGTGCCAGTAGCCTCCTGGCAGGGAGCTCCTACGAGCAGTACTTC	CASSLLAGSSYEQYF
TRBV28	-	-	TRBJ2-1	TGTGCCAGCAGTTTATTCGGGCAATACTACAATGAGCAGTTCTTC	CASSLFGQYYNEQFF
TRBV11-2	-	-	TRBJ1-5	TGTGCCAGCAGCTTAGATTCGGGTTGGACCCAGCATTTT	CASSLDSGWTQHF
TRBV13	-	-	TRBJ2-1	TGTGCCAGCAGCTTAGCGGGAGAGGTCCACAATGAGCAGTTCTTC	CASSLAGEVHNEQFF
TRBV5-6	once	-	TRBJ2-7	TGTGCCAGCAGCTTGTCCGTAAATCGTGCGTCGGACGAGCAGTACTTC	CASSLSVNRASDEQYF
TRBV9	-	-	TRBJ1-6	TGTGCCAGCAGCTTTGGGGGACCCCTCCACTTT	CASSFGGPLHF
TRBV29-1	-	-	TRBJ2-7	TGCAGCGTTGAAGATCGGAGGTCCTACGAGCAGTACTTC	CSVEDRRSYEQYF
TRBV7-8	-	-	TRBJ1-1	TGTGCCAGCAGCTTCGCAGGGGAATTGGCGAACACTGAAGCTTTCTTT	CASSFAGELANTEAFF